A single sample is the source of the 20 T cell receptor beta chains below, sequenced in a study of cytomegalovirus exposure and HLA in healthy donors. It was with 60 Vbeta and 13 Jbeta primers that the PCR ran. Produced via immunoSEQ multiplex PCR; TCRdb's table is partial and in-frame only. The sample has 130,000 to 150,000 clones, nearly 80% seen once; the top ten hold about 3%. The sequencing sample was made of PBMCs. Every receptor here comes from a man in his forties or fifties in good health and CMV-seropositive.

The CDR3 DNA is TGTGCCAGCAGCGGAAGGAGCTCCTACAATGAGCAGTTCTTC. It codes for CASSGRSSYNEQFF. The chain is built from TRBV6-5 and TRBJ2-1; D gene unclear. CDR3 length equals 14 residues. In germline, CDR1 is MNHEY, CDR2 SVGAGI. The ends were cut back, 6 bases at V and 0 bases at J, with 9 bases in the middle.

This clone was observed a single time. The chain carries TRBV9 and TRBJ1-1; possibly TRBD1 for D (6 bases). Germline V lookup: CDR1 SGDLS, CDR2 YYNGEE. The CDR3 is 15 amino acids. The ends were cut back, 2 bases at V and 6 bases at J, with 17 bases in the middle. As DNA, the CDR3 is TGTGCCAGCAGCGTCTTATCGAGTGGGGGCGCTGAAGCTTTCTTT. The encoded protein is CASSVLSSGGAEAFF.

This chain joins TRBV7-3 and TRBJ2-2, with D perhaps matching TRBD2 (5 bases). The length of the CDR3 is 13 residues. The ends were cut back, 5 bases at V and 5 bases at J, with 9 bases in the middle. Per the germline V gene, CDR1 is SGHTA and CDR2 is FQGTGA. CDR3 residues: CASSPSGTGELFF. CDR3 DNA: TGTGCCAGCAGCCCCAGCGGTACCGGGGAGCTGTTTTTT. The whole variable domain, filled in from reference TRBV7-3 and TRBJ2-2, reads GAGVSQTPSNKVTEKGKYVELRCDPISGHTALYWYRQSLGQGPEFLIYFQGTGAADDSGLPNDRFFAVRPEGSVSTLKIQRTERGDSAVYLCASSPSGTGELFFGEGSRLTVL.

The sample holds a few counts of this clone. The rearrangement uses TRBV18 and TRBJ2-7, with 11 nucleotides matching TRBD2. Trimming removed 3 bases from V and 5 bases from J; junction bases left unmatched: 3. From germline, CDR1 is KGHSH and CDR2 LQKENI. The CDR3 is made up of 14 amino acids. DNA of the CDR3: TGTGCCAGCTCACCGAAACTAGCGGGAGACGAGCAGTACTTC. It specifies CASSPKLAGDEQYF.

The chain has TRBV5-4 and TRBJ2-3, with unresolved D. V lost 1 base to trimming and J lost 2 bases, with 2 bases between them. CDR3 length equals 12 residues. Germline CDR1 SGHNT, CDR2 YYREEE (reference sequence). The CDR3, as DNA: TGTGCCAGCAGCTTGTACACAGATACGCAGTATTTT. It is translated as CASSLYTDTQYF.

The chain combines TRBV10-1 with TRBJ2-7; the D gene is possibly TRBD1 (5 bases). CDR3 length equals 11 residues. V lost 10 bases and J 4 bases, leaving 11 bases between the germline ends. The germline V gene encodes CDR1 WNHNN and CDR2 SYGVQD (reference sequence). Written as DNA, the CDR3 is TGCGCCACCTCTACAGGTTACGAGCAGTACTTC. Its protein is CATSTGYEQYF.

The chain links TRBV6-1 to TRBJ1-2; possible D gene TRBD1, 5 bases. The germline V gene has CDR1 MNHNS and CDR2 SASEGT. The V gene lost 7 bases and the J gene lost 4 bases, with 13 bases spanning the gap. This CDR3 has 13 residues. This chain's CDR3 is CASKSGKGYGYTF. The CDR3 DNA reads as TGTGCCAGCAAGTCAGGGAAAGGCTATGGCTACACCTTC.

This clone was counted a few times. V usage is TRBV6-1 and J usage is TRBJ2-3; 8 positions agree with TRBD2. The length of the CDR3 is 14 residues. Looked up from germline, CDR1 is MNHNS and CDR2 is SASEGT. V shed 7 bases, J shed 2 bases, and the junction held 5 bases outside the gene matches. This CDR3 reads CASTGAGVTDTQYF. The DNA for the CDR3 is TGTGCCAGCACAGGAGCGGGGGTCACAGATACGCAGTATTTT.

The chain is built from TRBV7-8 and TRBJ1-6; maybe TRBD1 (6 bases). This CDR3 spans 17 amino acids. CDR1 is SGHVS, CDR2 FQNEAQ, per germline. The V end lost 4 bases, the J end lost 6 bases, and 19 bases lay between the germline ends. This chain's CDR3 is CASSSPFRDTANSPLHF. The CDR3 DNA reads TGTGCCAGCAGCTCACCATTTCGGGACACGGCTAATTCACCCCTCCACTTT.

The CDR3 here is CASSLQGLGGYTF. Here the CDR3 DNA reads TGTGCCAGCAGCTTGCAGGGGTTGGGTGGCTACACCTTC. The chain couples TRBV7-9 to TRBJ1-2; perhaps TRBD1 as D (6 bases). The CDR3 has 13 amino acids. The V end was cut by 3 bases, the J end by 7 bases, with 12 bases between. In germline, CDR1 is SEHNR, CDR2 FQNEAQ (reference sequence).

This clone was seen more than once but under ten times. The V gene is TRBV29-1, the J gene TRBJ2-1, with D perhaps matching TRBD2 (7 bases). The V and J ends lost 6 bases and 12 bases respectively, with 33 bases between them. This CDR3 comprises 17 residues. CDR1 is SQVTM and CDR2 is ANQGSEA in the germline V gene. The chain's CDR3 is CSVGKGGGRGAHRGQFF. The CDR3, as DNA: TGCAGCGTCGGTAAAGGGGGGGGCCGCGGAGCCCACAGAGGGCAGTTCTTC.

The chain carries TRBV9 and TRBJ2-2; 7 bases align to TRBD1. Trimming took 0 bases from V and 4 from J; bases not matched to a gene: 6. This CDR3 has 16 residues. The V gene's germline CDR1 is SGDLS and CDR2 YYNGEE. CDR3 loop: CASSVGLGTATGELFF. The CDR3 DNA reads as TGTGCCAGCAGCGTAGGCCTTGGGACAGCCACCGGGGAGCTGTTTTTT.

A few counts support this clone. The chain employs TRBV9 and TRBJ2-1; D perhaps matches TRBD2 (6 bases). The CDR3 has 16 residues. Germline V gene data show CDR1 as SGDLS and CDR2 as YYNGEE. Trimming removed 4 bases from V and 0 bases from J, with 14 bases in between. The CDR3 sequence is CASSSPGLSSYNEQFF. In DNA, the CDR3 is TGTGCCAGCAGCTCACCGGGACTCAGCTCCTACAATGAGCAGTTCTTC.

The chain recombines TRBV6-1 with TRBJ1-5, with 7 positions matching TRBD1. With V trimmed by 9 bases and J by 1 base, 3 bases remained unmatched. CDR1 and CDR2 (germline): MNHNS, SASEGT. This CDR3 spans 13 amino acids. Written as DNA, the CDR3 is TGTGCCAGTAAACAGGGGAGCAATCAGCCCCAGCATTTT. This sequence encodes CASKQGSNQPQHF.

The rearrangement uses TRBV15 and TRBJ1-4, with D unresolved. Per germline, CDR1 LNHNV and CDR2 YYDKDF (reference sequence). The CDR3 sequence is 13 residues long. V dropped 5 bases and J dropped 4 bases, with 8 bases sitting between them. The CDR3 nucleotides read TGTGCCACCAGCGGACGGGGTAATGAAAAACTGTTTTTT. Amino acid sequence: CATSGRGNEKLFF. The entire variable domain, with the rest obtained from reference TRBV15 and TRBJ1-4, is as follows: DAMVIQNPRYQVTQFGKPVTLSCSQTLNHNVMYWYQQKSSQAPKLLFHYYDKDFNNEADTPDNFQSRRPNTSFCFLDIRSPGLGDTAMYLCATSGRGNEKLFFGSGTQLSVL.

V gene TRBV6-5 combines with J gene TRBJ2-7; TRBD1 matches at 8 bases. J lost 3 bases, V lost 2 bases, and 6 bases had no gene match. The CDR3 contains 15 residues. Germline V gene sequence: CDR1 MNHEY, CDR2 SVGAGI. The CDR3 coding sequence is TGTGCCAGCAGTTACCATAGGACAGGGAACTACGAGCAGTACTTC. Translating it yields CASSYHRTGNYEQYF.

In DNA, the CDR3 is TGTGCCAGCAGGCCAGGGAACAGGGGGTTCTACGAGCAGTACTTC. Translation: CASRPGNRGFYEQYF. The chain carries TRBV2 and TRBJ2-7; 8 positions agree with TRBD1. In germline, CDR1 is SNHLY, CDR2 FYNNEI. V lost 6 bases, J lost 3 bases, and 10 bases stayed unmatched. The CDR3 extends over 15 amino acids.

V usage is TRBV5-6 and J usage is TRBJ2-7; tentatively, D is TRBD2 (6 bases). The length of the CDR3 is 15 residues. Germline CDR1 reads SGHDT; CDR2 reads YYEEEE. V lost 3 bases and J 1 base, leaving 14 bases between the germline ends. The CDR3 DNA reads TGTGCCAGCAGCTATGGCACCGGGAGATCCTACGAGCAGTACTTC. Its translation is CASSYGTGRSYEQYF.

This clone came up a few times. This chain links TRBV5-8 with TRBJ2-7; TRBD1 matches at 8 bases. Trimming cost V 3 bases and J 1 base; bases outside gene matches: 0. The CDR3 sequence is 13 residues long. Germline V gives CDR1 SGHTS, CDR2 YDEGEE. CDR3 residues: CASSWTGSYEQYF. In DNA form, the CDR3 reads TGTGCCAGCAGCTGGACAGGGTCCTACGAGCAGTACTTC.

This sequence joins TRBV4-1 and TRBJ1-6; 8 nucleotides line up with TRBD1. The CDR3 covers 15 residues. CDR1 is MGHRA, CDR2 YSYEKL, per germline. Trimming at V came to 3 bases and at J to 10 bases, leaving 8 bases not matched to a gene. The CDR3: CASSQNRGLGSPLHF. The CDR3 DNA sequence: TGCGCCAGCAGCCAGAACAGGGGGTTGGGCTCACCCCTCCACTTT.